This T cell receptor (beta chain) was recorded in a study of blood T cell repertoires in COVID-19. Across the study: The analysed material was cDNA or gDNA that came from T cells, B-cell-depleted T cells, or PBMCs.

Authors' processing steps: Quantification of nucleated cells was approximated via reference gene primer amplification. The repertoire was sequenced with immunoSEQ multiplex PCR; TCRdb's copy has only in-frame clones and lacks some. V, J and clone size are those of that table, while D and trimming were read from the DNA. Of some 200,000 clones listed, roughly four fifths are singletons. The junction had 6 bases not matched to a gene; V was cut back by 6 bases and J by 10 bases. Germline CDR1 reads DFQATT; CDR2 reads SNEGSKA (reference sequence). This CDR3 is 10 amino acids long. The chain joins TRBV20-1 to TRBJ2-7; 7 bases map to TRBD2. This sequence was found in a human donor with acute or convalescent COVID-19. The donor label of this sample is uncertain. Specimen: peripheral blood. The CDR3 region has the DNA TGCAGTGCCTCTCGACTAGCTCAGTACTTC. Amino acid sequence: CSASRLAQYF.